These 11 T cell receptor beta chains came from one sample sequenced in a study of beta chain features in type 1 diabetes. Investigators reverse transcribed all isolated RNA, so they sequenced expressed TCRB transcripts. The assay was immunoSEQ multiplex PCR, and TCRdb's table has in-frame clones only and misses some. The table shows fewer than 350,000 clones, with around 20% occurring only once. Sequences were obtained from naive CD4+ T cells from blood. The receptors shown here come from a woman under 30 in good health.

The chain uses TRBV18 and TRBJ2-1; maybe TRBD2 (6 bases). This CDR3 has 14 residues. With 2 bases removed from V and 4 bases from J, the gap between germline ends came to 9 bases. Germline V CDR1 and CDR2: KGHSH, LQKENI. CDR3 loop: CASSPLLAYNEQFF. The CDR3 DNA is TGTGCCAGCTCACCATTACTAGCTTACAATGAGCAGTTCTTC.

This rearrangement joins TRBV7-9 to TRBJ2-1; D is possibly TRBD2 (5 bases). Germline CDR1 and CDR2: SEHNR and FQNEAQ (reference sequence). This CDR3 comprises 13 residues. The ends were cut back, 9 bases at V and 3 bases at J, with 12 bases in the middle. As DNA, the CDR3 is TGTGCCAGATCCGTGGGGAGCTACAATGAGCAGTTCTTC. As protein: CARSVGSYNEQFF.

This clone has more than one count but fewer than ten. The chain recombines TRBV5-1 with TRBJ2-6, with 10 bases fitting TRBD1. Germline CDR1 reads SGHRS; CDR2 reads YFSETQ. The CDR3 spans 17 residues. V shed 2 bases and J 2 bases; nucleotides not matched to a gene: 4. In DNA form, the CDR3 reads TGCGCCAGCAGCTTCATGACAGGGGGCGCTGGGGCCAACGTCCTGACTTTC. The encoded protein is CASSFMTGGAGANVLTF.

The chain uses TRBV7-9 and TRBJ2-7, with 11 bases lining up with TRBD1. The length of the CDR3 is 15 residues. V shed 4 bases and J 7 bases; nucleotides not matched to a gene: 9. Per germline, CDR1 SEHNR and CDR2 FQNEAQ (reference sequence). CDR3 DNA sequence: TGTGCCAGCAGCTGGGCGGACAGGGGGCGGCAAGAGCAGTACTTC. Its protein product is CASSWADRGRQEQYF. The whole variable domain, filled in from reference TRBV7-9 and TRBJ2-7, reads DTGVSQNPRHKITKRGQNVTFRCDPISEHNRLYWYRQTLGQGPEFLTYFQNEAQLEKSRLLSDRFSAERPKGSFSTLEIQRTEQGDSAMYLCASSWADRGRQEQYFGPGTRLTVT.

The CDR3 spells CASSPGGGENTEAFF. CDR3 nucleotide sequence: TGTGCCAGCAGCCCGGGAGGGGGCGAAAACACTGAAGCTTTCTTT. The chain has TRBV6-6 and TRBJ1-1; TRBD1 aligns across 7 bases. From germline, CDR1 is MNHNY and CDR2 SVGAGI (reference sequence). Trimming cost V 6 bases and J 2 bases; bases outside gene matches: 9. The CDR3 runs 15 residues.

V gene TRBV4-3 combines with J gene TRBJ1-4; 10 bases fit TRBD1. Germline V gives CDR1 LGHNA, CDR2 YSLEER. V lost 8 bases and J lost 0; bases outside the gene matches: 3. The CDR3 loop spans 15 amino acids. CDR3 protein: CASGDRGTTNEKLFF. CDR3 sequence (DNA): TGCGCCAGCGGGGACAGGGGTACAACTAATGAAAAACTGTTTTTT.

The chain links TRBV28 to TRBJ2-5; 7 positions agree with TRBD2. With 8 bases clipped from V and 1 base from J, the junction kept 7 bases outside the gene matches. CDR3 length equals 14 residues. The germline V gene has CDR1 MDHEN and CDR2 SYDVKM. The chain's CDR3 is CASHVGTTQETQYF. CDR3 nucleotide sequence: TGTGCCAGCCACGTCGGGACTACCCAAGAGACCCAGTACTTC.

This clone has just a few counts. V and J are TRBV7-9 and TRBJ2-7, with 12 bases lining up with TRBD1. Germline lookup yields CDR1 SEHNR and CDR2 FQNEAQ (reference sequence). Trimming cost V 0 bases and J 4 bases; bases outside gene matches: 4. The CDR3 spans 16 residues. The CDR3 region is CASSLAGTGGRYEQYF. CDR3 in DNA: TGTGCCAGCAGCTTAGCCGGGACAGGGGGCCGGTACGAGCAGTACTTC.

The chain combines TRBV7-8 with TRBJ2-5; possible D gene TRBD2, 6 bases. The CDR3 runs 17 residues. Germline assignment: CDR1 SGHVS and CDR2 FQNEAQ. V lost 0 bases and J lost 1, with 15 bases in between. For the CDR3, the DNA is TGTGCCAGCAGCTTAGCGTATGGGGGGAAGGTCCAAGAGACCCAGTACTTC. It translates to CASSLAYGGKVQETQYF.

Notes on this clone: One end of the junction is discordant with germline, which a read error may explain. V is TRBV2 and J is TRBJ2-7; D is uncertain. This CDR3 region has 11 residues. Germline V gene lookup returns CDR1 SNHLY and CDR2 FYNNEI. CDR3 sequence reads: CASSDSHEQYF. The CDR3 coding sequence is TGTGCCAGCAGTGACTCCCACGAGCAGTACTTC.

This clone was seen more than once but under ten times. The V call is TRBV5-1, the J call TRBJ2-3; D gene ambiguous. The CDR3 consists of 14 residues. Germline assignment: CDR1 SGHRS and CDR2 YFSETQ. The germline V and J ends were trimmed by 3 bases and 6 bases, with 14 bases remaining between them. CDR3 sequence: CASSSERVGDTQYF. In nucleotides, the CDR3 is TGCGCCAGCAGCTCGGAGAGAGTTGGTGATACGCAGTATTTT.